This TCR beta chain was identified in a study of T-cell reconstitution after alpha-beta-depleted transplantation in children. The trim removed 6 bases at V and 7 bases at J, leaving 7 bases unmatched. CDR1 is MDHEN and CDR2 is SYDVKM in the germline V gene. The CDR3 is made up of 14 amino acids. This clonotype was seen a few times. Unique molecular identifiers were incorporated when the TCRbeta library was constructed. One entry per CDR3 protein, called by TCRdb with MiXCR from the PCR reads. The repertoire holds roughly 500,000 distinct CDR3 sequences, with about 30% as singletons. The specimen comprised PBMCs from the stem cell graft donor, sampled from the stem cell graft. This clonotype was sampled from a human donor who donated a stem cell graft to a child with aplastic anemia. V is TRBV28 and J is TRBJ2-3; 10 bases map to TRBD2. The CDR3 DNA sequence: TGTGCCAGCAGCCCTGGGACTAGCGTAAATACGCAGTATTTT. It codes for CASSPGTSVNTQYF. Drawing the rest from reference TRBV28 and TRBJ2-3, the complete variable domain is DVKVTQSSRYLVKRTGEKVFLECVQDMDHENMFWYRQDPGLGLRLIYFSYDVKMKEKGDIPEGYSVSREKKERFSLILESASTNQTSMYLCASSPGTSVNTQYFGPGTRLTVL.